This T cell receptor beta chain was recovered during a study of T cell responses to AZD1222 COVID-19 vaccine. Overall study: Second-dose recipients at about 4 or about 12 weeks were treated as one pooled group.

Assay used: immunoSEQ multiplex PCR; TCRdb lists only in-frame clones, some missing. The sample shows 120,000 to 150,000 clones, about nine tenths of them seen only once. CDR3 length: 15 residues. Germline V gene lookup returns CDR1 MRHNA and CDR2 SNTAGT. Deletions cut 4 bases from V and 7 bases from J, with 14 bases between. In the case of this clone: Its antigen remains unknown.

The study's findings and limits: Unmutated variant regions reportedly attract nearly half of all spike-specific TCRs. Spike-specific TCR breadth and depth grew following two AZD1222 doses. Females made up more of the donors, who were largely white British, and clonal diversity may have come out too low.

V and J are TRBV6-4 and TRBJ1-6, with a possible D match to TRBD1 (5 bases). The clonotype was recovered from an adult in good health. This material consisted of peripheral blood, taken on day 0 of AZD1222 vaccination. The CDR3 here is CASSVSDSFNSPLHF. The CDR3 nucleotides are TGTGCCAGCAGTGTGAGTGACAGCTTCAATTCACCCCTCCACTTT.